This T cell receptor (beta chain) is from a study of blood T cells in healthy people across ages. Notes on the study in general: Because donor CMV status was unknown, expanded clonotype changes were possibly confounded.

Worth noting for this clonotype: The antigen is undetermined.

Trimming cost V 2 bases and J 7 bases, with 11 bases left between them. Germline values: CDR1 WSHSY, CDR2 SAAADI. The CDR3 has 14 amino acids. Together with a sample-barcoded 5' primer, a J-beta primer mix was included in a second PCR lasting roughly 6 to 12 cycles. Each CDR3 protein is one row after TCRdb ran MiXCR on the 5' RACE reads. The data hold about 640,000 distinct CDR3 sequences, with about 53% observed a single time. V is TRBV10-2 and J is TRBJ1-4; D is perhaps TRBD1 (5 bases). The origin of this receptor is a man between 60 and 70 years old in good health. The sample consisted of blood. Written as DNA, the CDR3 is TGCGCCAGCAGTGAGCCTGGGGGGGGTGAAAAACTGTTTTTT. It specifies CASSEPGGGEKLFF.